Shown below are 9 T cell receptor beta chains from a single sample sequenced in a study of cytomegalovirus exposure and HLA in healthy donors. The primer mix had 60 Vbeta and 13 Jbeta primers. Generated by immunoSEQ multiplex PCR, the TCRdb table keeps only in-frame clones and is missing some. The top ten hold around 10% of the sample, which has roughly 82,000 clones, 65% to 80% seen once. The sample was PBMCs. Receptors originate from a middle-aged woman in good health and CMV-seropositive.

The chain has TRBV6-5 and TRBJ2-3; 11 nucleotides align to TRBD2. The germline V gene encodes CDR1 MNHEY and CDR2 SVGAGI. The CDR3 runs to 15 residues. With V trimmed by 6 bases and J by 7 bases, 9 bases remained unmatched. The chain's CDR3 is CASRITSGSGNTQYF. In nucleotides, the CDR3 is TGTGCCAGCAGGATTACTAGCGGGAGCGGAAATACGCAGTATTTT.

Written as DNA, the CDR3 is TGCGCCAGCAGCCAAGAGGTGATAGCGGGAGGAAACAATGAGCAGTTCTTC. Protein: CASSQEVIAGGNNEQFF. The V call is TRBV4-1, the J call TRBJ2-1; 10 positions agree with TRBD2. CDR1 MGHRA and CDR2 YSYEKL come from the germline V gene. The V gene end was trimmed by 0 bases and the J gene end by 5 bases; junction bases not matched to a gene: 7. The CDR3 totals 17 residues.

Only a few counts were recorded for this clone. The genes are TRBV5-4 and TRBJ2-5; maybe TRBD2 (7 bases). The CDR3 length is 14 residues. With 2 bases removed from V and 4 bases from J, the gap between germline ends came to 12 bases. In germline, CDR1 is SGHNT, CDR2 YYREEE (reference sequence). The CDR3, as DNA: TGTGCCAGCAGCTTTGGGGGGGGCGGAGAGACCCAGTACTTC. Its protein product is CASSFGGGGETQYF.

This clone was observed a single time. The gene calls are TRBV19 and TRBJ1-5; D possibly corresponds to TRBD1 (6 bases). The CDR3 is 15 amino acids. Germline assignment: CDR1 LNHDA and CDR2 SQIVND (reference sequence). Trimming left V 4 bases short and J 6 bases short, with 16 bases between. The CDR3 sequence is CASSKQGPQFQPQHF. The CDR3 nucleotides read TGTGCCAGTAGTAAACAGGGACCTCAATTTCAGCCCCAGCATTTT.

V and J are TRBV6-1 and TRBJ2-5, with 7 nucleotides matching TRBD1. Per germline, CDR1 MNHNS and CDR2 SASEGT. Trimming at V came to 0 bases and at J to 2 bases, leaving 6 bases not matched to a gene. This CDR3 comprises 16 residues. The CDR3 loop reads CASSEAFGRGQETQYF. CDR3 sequence (DNA): TGTGCCAGCAGTGAAGCTTTCGGCAGGGGGCAAGAGACCCAGTACTTC.

This clone showed up just once. The CDR3 nucleotides read TGTGCCAGCAAGCGAAATGAGTTACAGGGTGGTCAGCCCCAGCATTTT. Its translation is CASKRNELQGGQPQHF. The chain uses TRBV19 and TRBJ1-5; TRBD1 is a possible D gene (6 bases). Trimming pared 9 bases from V and 6 bases from J, leaving 24 bases between. CDR3 length: 16 amino acids. Germline CDR1 and CDR2: LNHDA and SQIVND (reference sequence).

The chain links TRBV28 to TRBJ2-7, with 11 bases that match TRBD1. This CDR3 spans 17 amino acids. Germline CDR1 MDHEN, CDR2 SYDVKM. J lost 0 bases, V lost 4 bases, and 8 bases had no gene match. Here the CDR3 reads CASSSRTGGPSSYEQYF. CDR3 sequence (DNA): TGTGCCAGCAGTTCGAGGACAGGGGGCCCTAGCTCCTACGAGCAGTACTTC.

This rearrangement joins TRBV27 to TRBJ2-2; TRBD1 agrees at 8 bases. The germline V gene has CDR1 MNHEY and CDR2 SMNVEV (reference sequence). The length of the CDR3 is 16 residues. After removal of 4 bases from V and 2 bases from J, the junction contained 6 bases not matched to a gene. The CDR3 sequence: CASSYKGQVNTGELFF. In DNA form, the CDR3 reads TGTGCCAGCAGTTATAAGGGACAGGTCAACACCGGGGAGCTGTTTTTT.

This clone came up a few times. This chain connects TRBV6-5 to TRBJ2-7; the D is unclear. Trimming removed 6 bases from V and 0 bases from J, with 15 bases in between. Germline loops: CDR1 MNHEY, CDR2 SVGAGI. The CDR3 extends over 15 amino acids. The CDR3 spells CASRSPTGSSYEQYF. CDR3 DNA sequence: TGTGCCAGCAGGTCCCCGACGGGTAGCTCCTACGAGCAGTACTTC.